This TCR beta chain was identified during a study of blood T cell repertoires in COVID-19. Study at large: Whether acute or convalescent, the COVID-19 samples came from the United States, Italy and Spain. PBMCs, B-cell-depleted T cells, or T cells were the source of the cDNA or gDNA that made up the material.

Per the original methods: Reference gene primer amplification yielded estimated nucleated cell counts. Sequencing was performed with immunoSEQ multiplex PCR; in TCRdb, only in-frame clones are kept and a portion is missing. V and J calls and clone size follow that table, whereas D and trimming were derived from the DNA. The sample comprises 250,000 to 300,000 clones, 83% of which are singletons, and about 5.7% rests with the top ten. With 0 bases removed from V and 3 bases from J, the gap between germline ends came to 10 bases. CDR1 is SGHNT and CDR2 is YYREEE in the germline V gene (reference sequence). The CDR3 has 14 amino acids.

The sequenced material came from peripheral blood. The sequence came from an elderly man with acute or convalescent COVID-19. The J gene is TRBJ2-7, the V gene TRBV5-4, with D possibly being TRBD1 (5 bases). CDR3 loop: CASSLGQGSYEQYF. CDR3 bases: TGTGCCAGCAGCTTGGGGCAGGGAAGCTACGAGCAGTACTTC.